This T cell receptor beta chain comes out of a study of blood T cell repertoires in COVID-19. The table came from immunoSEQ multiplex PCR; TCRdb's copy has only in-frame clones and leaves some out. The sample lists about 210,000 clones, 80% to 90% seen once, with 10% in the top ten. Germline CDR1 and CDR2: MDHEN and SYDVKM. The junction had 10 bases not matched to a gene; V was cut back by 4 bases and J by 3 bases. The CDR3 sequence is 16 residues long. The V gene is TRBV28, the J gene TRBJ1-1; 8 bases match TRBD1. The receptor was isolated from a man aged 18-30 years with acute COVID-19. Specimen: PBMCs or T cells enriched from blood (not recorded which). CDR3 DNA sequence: TGTGCCAGCAGTTCGCCCCGTGTGACAGGGGACACTGAAGCTTTCTTT. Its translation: CASSSPRVTGDTEAFF.